This T cell receptor (beta chain) stems from a study of identical twins. Study-wide findings and caveats: Cord blood's abundant beta clonotypes had fewer insertions, unlike memory repertoires.

Germline V gene data show CDR1 as LNHNV and CDR2 as YYDKDF (reference sequence). Germline trimming cut 3 bases from V and 3 bases from J; bases unmatched to any gene: 5. CDR3 length: 16 residues. A word on this clonotype: Its antigen is undetermined.

From the 5' RACE reads, TCRdb called clonotypes with MiXCR, one entry per CDR3 protein. Of roughly 480,000 distinct CDR3 sequences listed, roughly 24% are singletons. These data are also associated with another study on T cells expressing NK-cell markers.

This chain joins TRBV15 and TRBJ2-7, with TRBD2 matching over 13 bases. The sequence came from a woman aged 18-35 years in good health. The sequenced material came from CD4+ T cells sorted from blood. DNA of the CDR3: TGTGCCACCAGCAGGGGACTAGCGGGGACCTTCTACGAGCAGTACTTC. Amino acids: CATSRGLAGTFYEQYF.